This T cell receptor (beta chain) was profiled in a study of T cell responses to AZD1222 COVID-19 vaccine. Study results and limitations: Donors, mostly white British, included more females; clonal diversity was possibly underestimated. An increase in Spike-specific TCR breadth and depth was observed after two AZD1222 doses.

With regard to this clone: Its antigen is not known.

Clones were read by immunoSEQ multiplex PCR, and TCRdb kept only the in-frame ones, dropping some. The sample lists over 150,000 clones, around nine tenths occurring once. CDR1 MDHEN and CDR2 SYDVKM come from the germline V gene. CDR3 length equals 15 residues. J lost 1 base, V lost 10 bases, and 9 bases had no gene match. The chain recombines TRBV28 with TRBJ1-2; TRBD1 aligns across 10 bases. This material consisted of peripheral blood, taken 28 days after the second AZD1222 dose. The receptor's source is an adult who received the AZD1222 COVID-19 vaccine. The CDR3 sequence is CATGQGGSGNYGYTF. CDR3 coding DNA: TGTGCCACCGGACAGGGGGGTTCGGGTAACTATGGCTACACCTTC.